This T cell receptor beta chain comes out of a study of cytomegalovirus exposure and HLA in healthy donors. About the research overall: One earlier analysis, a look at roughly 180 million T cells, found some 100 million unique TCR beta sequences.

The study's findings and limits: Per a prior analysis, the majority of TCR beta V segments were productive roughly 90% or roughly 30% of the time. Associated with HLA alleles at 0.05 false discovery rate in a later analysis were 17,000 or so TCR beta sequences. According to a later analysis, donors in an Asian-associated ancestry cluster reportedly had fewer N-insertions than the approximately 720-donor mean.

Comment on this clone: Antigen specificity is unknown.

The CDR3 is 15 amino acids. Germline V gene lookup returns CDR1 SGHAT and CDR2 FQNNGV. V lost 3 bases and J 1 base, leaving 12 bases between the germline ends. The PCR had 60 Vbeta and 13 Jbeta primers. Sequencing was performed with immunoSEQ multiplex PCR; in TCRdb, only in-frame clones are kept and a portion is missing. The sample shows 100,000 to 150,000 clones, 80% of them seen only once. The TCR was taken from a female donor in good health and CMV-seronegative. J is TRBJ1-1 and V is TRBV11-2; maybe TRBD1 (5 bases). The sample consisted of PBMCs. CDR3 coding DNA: TGTGCCAGCAGCTTCTCAGGGCAGCAGAACACTGAAGCTTTCTTT. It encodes CASSFSGQQNTEAFF.